One sample yielded the 19 T cell receptor beta chains listed below, sequenced in a study of blood T cell repertoires in COVID-19. Produced via immunoSEQ multiplex PCR; TCRdb's table is partial and in-frame only. Among some 220,000 clones listed, roughly nine tenths were seen once. The sequenced sample consisted of peripheral blood. Receptor source: a woman aged 18-29 years who had recovered from COVID-19.

This chain connects TRBV13 to TRBJ2-3; tentatively, D is TRBD2 (5 bases). The CDR3 is 15 amino acids. The germline gives CDR1 PRHDT, CDR2 FYEKMQ (reference sequence). The V end lost 7 bases, the J end lost 1 base, and 15 bases lay between the germline ends. CDR3: CASTSERSGTDTQYF. For the CDR3, the DNA is TGTGCCAGCACCTCCGAGCGGAGCGGCACAGATACGCAGTATTTT.

The chain recombines TRBV7-6 with TRBJ1-1, with 8 bases aligning to TRBD1. CDR3 length: 15 residues. The V gene's germline CDR1 is SGHVS and CDR2 FNYEAQ. Losses at the gene ends were 1 base for V and 3 bases for J; bases not matched to a gene: 4. The CDR3 sequence is CASSLEAGGDTEAFF. The CDR3 DNA follows: TGTGCCAGCAGCTTAGAGGCAGGGGGCGACACTGAAGCTTTCTTT. Full variable domain (remainder filled in from reference TRBV7-6 and TRBJ1-1): GAGVSQSPRYKVTKRGQDVALRCDPISGHVSLYWYRQALGQGPEFLTYFNYEAQQDKSGLPNDRFSAERPEGSISTLTIQRTEQRDSAMYRCASSLEAGGDTEAFFGQGTRLTVV.

The chain combines TRBV2 with TRBJ2-1, with TRBD1 matching over 7 bases. The CDR3 runs to 16 residues. V was pared by 7 bases and J by 9 bases, with 18 bases of the junction left unmatched. Germline values: CDR1 SNHLY, CDR2 FYNNEI. The CDR3 coding sequence is TGTGCCAGCAAAGACAGGGAGCCATACTTCTCGGCTGAGCAGTTCTTC. Its protein is CASKDREPYFSAEQFF. Based on the CDR3 plus reference TRBV2 and TRBJ2-1, the full variable domain is EPEVTQTPSHQVTQMGQEVILRCVPISNHLYFYWYRQILGQKVEFLVSFYNNEISEKSEIFDDQFSVERPDGSNFTLKIRSTKLEDSAMYFCASKDREPYFSAEQFFGPGTRLTVL.

The DNA for the CDR3 is TGTGCCAGCAGCCAAGATAAACGGGAGGGCTACAATGAGCAGTTCTTC. It codes for CASSQDKREGYNEQFF. The rearrangement uses TRBV14 and TRBJ2-1; the match to TRBD2 covers 8 bases. This CDR3 is built from 16 residues. The V gene's germline CDR1 is SGHDN and CDR2 FVKESK. Trimming at V came to 0 bases and at J to 3 bases, leaving 4 bases not matched to a gene.

The CDR3 is CASSVVAGGDYTF. In nucleotides, the CDR3 is TGTGCCAGCAGCGTAGTGGCAGGGGGTGACTACACCTTC. The chain carries TRBV9 and TRBJ1-2; 7 bases are a match to TRBD1. The CDR3 has 13 amino acids. The germline V gene has CDR1 SGDLS and CDR2 YYNGEE. The junction had 6 bases not matched to a gene; V was cut back by 0 bases and J by 10 bases.

This chain connects TRBV5-1 to TRBJ1-3, with TRBD1 identical over 10 bases. This CDR3 spans 15 amino acids. CDR1 and CDR2 from the germline V gene are SGHRS and YFSETQ. Trimming cost V 4 bases and J 4 bases; bases outside gene matches: 5. The DNA for the CDR3 is TGCGCCAGCAGCCCGGGACAGGGGAGAGGAAACACCATATATTTT. Translating gives CASSPGQGRGNTIYF.

CDR3: CASSSQGEGTEAFF. The CDR3 nucleotides read TGTGCCAGCAGCTCACAGGGAGAGGGTACTGAAGCTTTCTTT. The chain combines TRBV7-3 with TRBJ1-1; maybe TRBD1 (6 bases). Germline assignment: CDR1 SGHTA and CDR2 FQGTGA. The CDR3 spans 14 residues. V gave up 4 bases and J gave up 5 bases, with 14 bases separating them.

J is TRBJ2-7 and V is TRBV5-5, with TRBD1 as a possible D gene (5 bases). The ends were cut back, 1 base at V and 3 bases at J, with 5 bases in the middle. CDR1 is SGHKS and CDR2 is YYEKEE in the germline V gene (reference sequence). The CDR3 sequence is 12 residues long. CDR3 DNA: TGTGCCAGCAGCTTGCAGGGCTACGAGCAGTACTTC. It is translated as CASSLQGYEQYF.

The chain is built from TRBV2 and TRBJ2-1; TRBD2 aligns across 12 bases. The CDR3 runs to 16 residues. After removal of 4 bases from V and 7 bases from J, the junction contained 8 bases not matched to a gene. Germline values: CDR1 SNHLY, CDR2 FYNNEI. The CDR3 is CASSVPLAGGPNEQFF. DNA for the CDR3: TGTGCCAGCAGTGTCCCCCTAGCGGGAGGGCCAAATGAGCAGTTCTTC.

V is TRBV7-3 and J is TRBJ2-1, with 8 positions matching TRBD2. Germline V gene lookup returns CDR1 SGHTA and CDR2 FQGTGA. The J segment lost 0 bases and the V segment lost 2 bases, leaving 3 bases of the junction unmatched. The CDR3 sequence is 16 residues long. This chain's CDR3 is CASSLLAGSSYNEQFF. The CDR3 nucleotides are TGTGCCAGCAGCTTATTAGCGGGAAGCTCCTACAATGAGCAGTTCTTC.

The chain links TRBV14 to TRBJ2-7; the D gene is possibly TRBD2 (6 bases). The V gene lost 2 bases and the J gene lost 12 bases, with 14 bases spanning the gap. Per germline, CDR1 SGHDN and CDR2 FVKESK. The CDR3 totals 12 residues. Written as DNA, the CDR3 is TGTGCCAGCAGCCAACAGCGGACTAACCCGTACTTC. As protein: CASSQQRTNPYF.

The genes are TRBV25-1 and TRBJ2-2; D might be TRBD2 (6 bases). CDR1 MGHDK and CDR2 SYGVNS come from the germline V gene. V lost 3 bases and J lost 1, with 15 bases in between. CDR3 length: 17 amino acids. CDR3 residues: CASSEGPNGRNTGELFF. CDR3 in DNA: TGTGCCAGCAGTGAGGGGCCTAACGGGAGGAACACCGGGGAGCTGTTTTTT.

The gene calls are TRBV7-8 and TRBJ1-2; D perhaps matches TRBD1 (6 bases). Trimming left V 6 bases short and J 5 bases short, with 16 bases between. CDR1 SGHVS and CDR2 FQNEAQ come from the germline V gene. The CDR3 sequence is 14 residues long. The CDR3 is CASSFTGSGYGYTF. The CDR3 DNA follows: TGTGCCAGCAGTTTTACAGGGAGCGGTTATGGCTACACCTTC.

CDR3 coding DNA: TGTGCCAGTAGTACCAGAGGGTCCAGGGGCCATGCTGGAAACACCATATATTTT. This sequence encodes CASSTRGSRGHAGNTIYF. The V gene is TRBV19, the J gene TRBJ1-3; D perhaps matches TRBD1 (6 bases). CDR1 is LNHDA and CDR2 is SQIVND in the germline V gene (reference sequence). V was shortened by 4 bases and J by 2 bases, with 21 bases between the two germline ends. The CDR3 is made up of 18 amino acids.

The genes are TRBV27 and TRBJ1-5, with a weak D call TRBD1 (6 bases). V was pared by 2 bases and J by 7 bases, with 9 bases between. The CDR3 runs 13 residues. Germline assignment: CDR1 MNHEY and CDR2 SMNVEV (reference sequence). CDR3 in DNA: TGTGCCAGCAGTTTAAACAGGGAGCAGCCCCAGCATTTT. Protein: CASSLNREQPQHF.

The rearrangement links TRBV7-9 to TRBJ2-4; 13 bases line up with TRBD2. The CDR3 contains 18 residues. Germline V CDR1 and CDR2: SEHNR, FQNEAQ (reference sequence). The V and J ends lost 5 bases and 6 bases, in that order; junction bases with no gene match: 13. CDR3 sequence: CASSKSGLAGVGGNIQYF. CDR3 sequence (DNA): TGTGCCAGCAGCAAAAGTGGACTAGCGGGAGTCGGGGGAAACATTCAGTACTTC.

This clone was seen a single time. The chain carries TRBV19 and TRBJ1-5; D is perhaps TRBD1 (5 bases). The V gene's germline CDR1 is LNHDA and CDR2 SQIVND (reference sequence). The CDR3 loop spans 11 amino acids. V was cut by 6 bases and J by 5 bases, with 5 bases left in between. The CDR3 here is CASRGDQPQHF. DNA of the CDR3: TGTGCCAGTAGAGGGGATCAGCCCCAGCATTTT.

The chain carries TRBV4-1 and TRBJ1-4; D is ambiguous. Trimming removed 3 bases at V and 7 bases at J, with 12 bases between. This CDR3 region has 14 residues. The V gene's germline CDR1 is MGHRA and CDR2 YSYEKL. The CDR3 DNA reads TGCGCCAGCAGCCACCTCGGGGTAGGTGAAAAACTGTTTTTT. Translating it yields CASSHLGVGEKLFF.

V gene TRBV19 combines with J gene TRBJ2-3; D possibly corresponds to TRBD2 (6 bases). This CDR3 has 16 residues. The germline V gene has CDR1 LNHDA and CDR2 SQIVND (reference sequence). V was clipped by 8 bases and J by 2 bases, with 20 bases between them. CDR3 nucleotide sequence: TGTGCCAGTGGGGACGGGGGAGCACGCTCCACAGATACGCAGTATTTT. Amino acid sequence: CASGDGGARSTDTQYF.